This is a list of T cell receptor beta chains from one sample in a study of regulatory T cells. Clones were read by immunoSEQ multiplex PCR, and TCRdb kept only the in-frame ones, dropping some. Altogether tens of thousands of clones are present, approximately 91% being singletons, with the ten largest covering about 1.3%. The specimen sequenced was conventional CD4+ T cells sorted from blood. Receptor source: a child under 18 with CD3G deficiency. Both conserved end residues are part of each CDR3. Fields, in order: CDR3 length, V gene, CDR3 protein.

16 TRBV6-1 CASSVRRTGNNYGYTF
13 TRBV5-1 CASSATVGYGYTF
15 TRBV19 CASSIVGSRPGELFF
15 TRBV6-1 CASSVGLAGGDTQYF
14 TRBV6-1 CASSEQSDRAKLFF
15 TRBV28 CASSPSGKSSYEQYF
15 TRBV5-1 CASSLDPGPTYEQYF
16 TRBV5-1 CASSLRLAGGHNEQFF
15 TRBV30 CAWSVRGTGRYGYTF
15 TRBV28 CASSQTGGRAYEQYF
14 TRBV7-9 CASSLARVTDTQYF
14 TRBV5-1 CASSSSAVNTEAFF
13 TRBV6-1 CASRDRLLNEQYF
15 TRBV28 CASSLTGTQTDTQYF
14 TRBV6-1 CASSGQGALYEQYF
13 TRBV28 CASSFWAGNEQYF
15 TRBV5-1 CASSLRPEGTGELFF
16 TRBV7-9 CASARGTGLSQETQYF
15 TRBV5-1 CASSRLAGNTDTQYF
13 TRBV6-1 CASTWTGGSPLHF
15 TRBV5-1 CASSSGTGGWGEQFF
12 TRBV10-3 CAISESRDTQYF